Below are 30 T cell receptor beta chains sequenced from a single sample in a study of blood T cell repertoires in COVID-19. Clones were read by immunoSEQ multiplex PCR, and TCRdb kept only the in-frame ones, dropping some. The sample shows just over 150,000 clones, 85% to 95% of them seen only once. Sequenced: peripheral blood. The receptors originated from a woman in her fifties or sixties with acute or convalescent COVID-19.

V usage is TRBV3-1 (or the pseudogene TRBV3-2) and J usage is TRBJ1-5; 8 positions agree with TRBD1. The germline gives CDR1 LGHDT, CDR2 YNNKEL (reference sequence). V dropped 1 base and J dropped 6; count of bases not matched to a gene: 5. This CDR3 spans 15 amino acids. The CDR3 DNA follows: TGTGCCAGCAGCCAAGGGACAGGGCGCTCTCAGCCCCAGCATTTT. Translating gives CASSQGTGRSQPQHF.

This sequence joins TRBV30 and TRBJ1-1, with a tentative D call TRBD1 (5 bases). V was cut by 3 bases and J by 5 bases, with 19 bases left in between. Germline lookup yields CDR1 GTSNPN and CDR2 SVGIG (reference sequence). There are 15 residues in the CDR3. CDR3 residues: CAWSPLGSPGTEAFF. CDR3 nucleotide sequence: TGTGCCTGGAGCCCTCTGGGGTCCCCAGGGACTGAAGCTTTCTTT.

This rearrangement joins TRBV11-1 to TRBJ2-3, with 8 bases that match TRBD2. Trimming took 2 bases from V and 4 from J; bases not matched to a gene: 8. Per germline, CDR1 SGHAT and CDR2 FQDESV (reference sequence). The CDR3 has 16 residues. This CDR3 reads CASSLFSGGRADTQYF. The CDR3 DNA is TGTGCCAGCAGCTTATTCTCGGGGGGGCGAGCAGATACGCAGTATTTT. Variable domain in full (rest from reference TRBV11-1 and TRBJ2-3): EAEVAQSPRYKITEKSQAVAFWCDPISGHATLYWYRQILGQGPELLVQFQDESVVDDSQLPKDRFSAERLKGVDSTLKIQPAELGDSAMYLCASSLFSGGRADTQYFGPGTRLTVL.

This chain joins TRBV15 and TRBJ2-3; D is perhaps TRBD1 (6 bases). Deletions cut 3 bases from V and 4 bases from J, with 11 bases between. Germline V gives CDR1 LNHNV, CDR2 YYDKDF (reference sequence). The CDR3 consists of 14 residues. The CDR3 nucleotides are TGTGCCACCAGCAGTAAAACAGGGCCAGATACGCAGTATTTT. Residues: CATSSKTGPDTQYF.

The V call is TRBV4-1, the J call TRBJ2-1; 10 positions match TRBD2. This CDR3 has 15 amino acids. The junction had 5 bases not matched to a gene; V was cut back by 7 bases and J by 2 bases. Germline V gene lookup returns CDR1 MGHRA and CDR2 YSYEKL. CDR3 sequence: CASTPLAGAYNEQFF. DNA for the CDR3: TGCGCCAGCACTCCTCTAGCGGGAGCCTACAATGAGCAGTTCTTC.

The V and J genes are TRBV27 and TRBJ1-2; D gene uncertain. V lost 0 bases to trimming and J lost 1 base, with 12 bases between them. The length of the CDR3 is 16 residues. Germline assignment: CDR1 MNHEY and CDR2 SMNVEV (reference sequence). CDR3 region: CASSLSYSSINYGYTF. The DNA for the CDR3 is TGTGCCAGCAGTTTATCGTACTCGTCCATTAACTATGGCTACACCTTC.

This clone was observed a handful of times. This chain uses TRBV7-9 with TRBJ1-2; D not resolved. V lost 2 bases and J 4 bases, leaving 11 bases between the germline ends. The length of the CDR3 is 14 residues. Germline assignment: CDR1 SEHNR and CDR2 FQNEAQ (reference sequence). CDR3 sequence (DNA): TGTGCCAGCAGCTTACCAGGCTCATTCTATGGCTACACCTTC. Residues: CASSLPGSFYGYTF. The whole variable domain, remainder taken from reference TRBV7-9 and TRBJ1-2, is DTGVSQNPRHKITKRGQNVTFRCDPISEHNRLYWYRQTLGQGPEFLTYFQNEAQLEKSRLLSDRFSAERPKGSFSTLEIQRTEQGDSAMYLCASSLPGSFYGYTFGSGTRLTVV.

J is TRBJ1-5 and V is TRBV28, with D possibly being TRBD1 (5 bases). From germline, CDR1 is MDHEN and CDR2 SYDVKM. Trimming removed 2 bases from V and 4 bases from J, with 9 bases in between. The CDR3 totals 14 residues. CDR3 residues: CASSLQGTNQPQHF. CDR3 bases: TGTGCCAGCAGTTTACAGGGAACTAATCAGCCCCAGCATTTT.

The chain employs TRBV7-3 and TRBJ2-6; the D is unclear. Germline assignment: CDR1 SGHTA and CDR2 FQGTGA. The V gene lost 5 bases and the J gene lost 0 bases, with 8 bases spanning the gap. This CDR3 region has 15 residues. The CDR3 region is CASSAQVSGANVLTF. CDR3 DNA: TGTGCCAGCAGCGCACAAGTCTCTGGGGCCAACGTCCTGACTTTC.

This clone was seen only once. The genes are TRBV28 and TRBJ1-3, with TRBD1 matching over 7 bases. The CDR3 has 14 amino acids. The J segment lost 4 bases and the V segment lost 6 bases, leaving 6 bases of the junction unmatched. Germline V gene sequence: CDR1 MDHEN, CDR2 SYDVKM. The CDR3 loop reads CASSPRGLGNTIYF. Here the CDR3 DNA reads TGTGCCAGCAGCCCGAGGGGGCTCGGAAACACCATATATTTT.

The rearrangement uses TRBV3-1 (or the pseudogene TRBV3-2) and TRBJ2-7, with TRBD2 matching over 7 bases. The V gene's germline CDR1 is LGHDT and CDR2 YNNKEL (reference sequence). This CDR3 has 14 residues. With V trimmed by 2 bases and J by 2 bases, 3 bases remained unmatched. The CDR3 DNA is TGTGCCAGCAGCCAACCGGGGGGAGCCTACGAGCAGTACTTC. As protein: CASSQPGGAYEQYF.

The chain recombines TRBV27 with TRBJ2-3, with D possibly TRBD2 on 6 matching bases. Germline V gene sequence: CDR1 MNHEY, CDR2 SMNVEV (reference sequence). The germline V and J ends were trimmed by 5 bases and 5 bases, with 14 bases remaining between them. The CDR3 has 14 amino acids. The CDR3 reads CASSLREAGDTQYF. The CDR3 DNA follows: TGTGCCAGCAGTCTCCGGGAAGCGGGAGATACGCAGTATTTT.

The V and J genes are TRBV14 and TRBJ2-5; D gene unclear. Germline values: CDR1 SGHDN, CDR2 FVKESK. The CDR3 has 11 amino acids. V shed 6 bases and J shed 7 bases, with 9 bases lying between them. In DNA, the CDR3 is TGTGCCAGCAGTTCCCCCCGGACCCAGTACTTC. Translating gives CASSSPRTQYF.

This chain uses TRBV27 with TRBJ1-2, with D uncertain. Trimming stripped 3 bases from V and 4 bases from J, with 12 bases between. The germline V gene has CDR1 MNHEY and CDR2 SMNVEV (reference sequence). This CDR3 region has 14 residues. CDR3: CASSFLAEGYGYTF. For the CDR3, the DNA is TGTGCCAGCAGTTTCCTCGCCGAGGGCTATGGCTACACCTTC.

CDR3: CASRLEAAGGGELFF. CDR3 coding DNA: TGTGCCAGCCGATTGGAGGCAGCCGGTGGCGGGGAGCTGTTTTTT. The gene calls are TRBV2 and TRBJ2-2, with a possible D match to TRBD2 (5 bases). V dropped 8 bases and J dropped 7 bases, with 20 bases sitting between them. CDR3 length: 15 residues. From germline, CDR1 is SNHLY and CDR2 FYNNEI.

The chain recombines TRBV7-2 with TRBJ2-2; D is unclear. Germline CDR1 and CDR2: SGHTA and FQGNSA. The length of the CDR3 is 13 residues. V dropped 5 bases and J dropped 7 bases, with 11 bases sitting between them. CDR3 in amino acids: CASSPPGLGELFF. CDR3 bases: TGTGCCAGCAGCCCTCCAGGTCTCGGGGAGCTGTTTTTT.

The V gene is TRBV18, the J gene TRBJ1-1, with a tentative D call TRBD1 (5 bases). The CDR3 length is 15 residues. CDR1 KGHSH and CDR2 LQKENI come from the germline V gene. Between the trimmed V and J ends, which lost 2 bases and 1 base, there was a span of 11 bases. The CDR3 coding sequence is TGTGCCAGCTCACCAGCGCAGGGAGGGAACACTGAAGCTTTCTTT. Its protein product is CASSPAQGGNTEAFF.

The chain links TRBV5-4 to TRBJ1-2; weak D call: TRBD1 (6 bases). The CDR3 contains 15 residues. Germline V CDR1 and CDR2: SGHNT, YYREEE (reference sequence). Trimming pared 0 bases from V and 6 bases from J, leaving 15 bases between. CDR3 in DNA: TGTGCCAGCAGCTTGGCCGGGGGCGGGAGGGATGGCTACACCTTC. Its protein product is CASSLAGGGRDGYTF.

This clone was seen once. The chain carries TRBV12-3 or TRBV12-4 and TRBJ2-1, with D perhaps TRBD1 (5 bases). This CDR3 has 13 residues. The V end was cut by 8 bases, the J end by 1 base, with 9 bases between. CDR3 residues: CASARASYNEQFF. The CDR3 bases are TGTGCCAGCGCCAGGGCGTCCTACAATGAGCAGTTCTTC.

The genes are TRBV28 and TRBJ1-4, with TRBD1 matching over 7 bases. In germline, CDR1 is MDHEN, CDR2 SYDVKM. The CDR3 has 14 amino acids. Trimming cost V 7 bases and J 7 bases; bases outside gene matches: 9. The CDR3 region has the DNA TGTGCCAGCACCTTGGACAGGAGGCTTGAAAAACTGTTTTTT. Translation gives CASTLDRRLEKLFF.

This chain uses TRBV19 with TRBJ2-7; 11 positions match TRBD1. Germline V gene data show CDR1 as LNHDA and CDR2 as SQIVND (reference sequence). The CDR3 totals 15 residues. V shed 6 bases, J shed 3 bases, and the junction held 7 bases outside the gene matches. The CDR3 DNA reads TGTGCCAGTAGAGGGGACAGGGGGTTTGGCTACGAGCAGTACTTC. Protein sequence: CASRGDRGFGYEQYF.

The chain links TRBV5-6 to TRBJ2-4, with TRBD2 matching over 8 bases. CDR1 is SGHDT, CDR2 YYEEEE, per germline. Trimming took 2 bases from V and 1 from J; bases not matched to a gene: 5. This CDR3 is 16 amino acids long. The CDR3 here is CASSFYSGIAKNIQYF. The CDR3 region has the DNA TGTGCCAGCAGCTTCTATAGCGGGATCGCCAAAAACATTCAGTACTTC.

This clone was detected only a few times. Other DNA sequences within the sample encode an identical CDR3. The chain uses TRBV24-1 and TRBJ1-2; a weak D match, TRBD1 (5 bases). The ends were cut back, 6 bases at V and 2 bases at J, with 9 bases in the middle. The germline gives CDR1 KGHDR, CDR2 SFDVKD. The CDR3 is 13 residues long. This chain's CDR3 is CATSPGQNYGYTF. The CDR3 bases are TGTGCCACCAGTCCAGGGCAAAACTATGGCTACACCTTC.

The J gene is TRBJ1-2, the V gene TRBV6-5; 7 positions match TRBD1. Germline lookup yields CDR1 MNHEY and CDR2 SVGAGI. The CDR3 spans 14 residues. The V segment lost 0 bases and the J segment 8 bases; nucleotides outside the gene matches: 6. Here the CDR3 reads CASSYSKQGLGYTF. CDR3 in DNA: TGTGCCAGCAGTTACTCGAAACAGGGGCTAGGCTACACCTTC.

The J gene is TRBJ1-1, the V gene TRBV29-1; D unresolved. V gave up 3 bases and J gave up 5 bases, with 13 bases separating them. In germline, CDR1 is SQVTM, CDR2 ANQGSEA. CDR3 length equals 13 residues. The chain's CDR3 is CSVDPREGTEAFF. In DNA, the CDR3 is TGCAGCGTTGACCCTAGAGAAGGAACTGAAGCTTTCTTT.

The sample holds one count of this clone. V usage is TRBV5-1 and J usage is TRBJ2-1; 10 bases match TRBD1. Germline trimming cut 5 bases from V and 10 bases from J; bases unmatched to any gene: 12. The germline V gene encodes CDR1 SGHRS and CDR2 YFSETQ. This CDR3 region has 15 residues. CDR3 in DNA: TGCGCCAGCAGAACCGACAGGGGGCGGATTCTCGAGCAGTTCTTC. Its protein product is CASRTDRGRILEQFF.

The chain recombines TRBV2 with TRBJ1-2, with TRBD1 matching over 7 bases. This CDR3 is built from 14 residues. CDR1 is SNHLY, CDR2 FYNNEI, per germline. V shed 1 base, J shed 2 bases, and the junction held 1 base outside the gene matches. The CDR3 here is CASSEGDRNYGYTF. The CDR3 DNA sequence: TGTGCCAGCAGTGAAGGGGACAGAAACTATGGCTACACCTTC.

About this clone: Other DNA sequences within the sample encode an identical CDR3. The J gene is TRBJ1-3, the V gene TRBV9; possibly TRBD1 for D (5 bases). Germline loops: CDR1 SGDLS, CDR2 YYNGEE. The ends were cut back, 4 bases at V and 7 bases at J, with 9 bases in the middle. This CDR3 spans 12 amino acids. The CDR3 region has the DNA TGTGCCAGCAGCCCTCGGGGGAACACCATATATTTT. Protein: CASSPRGNTIYF.

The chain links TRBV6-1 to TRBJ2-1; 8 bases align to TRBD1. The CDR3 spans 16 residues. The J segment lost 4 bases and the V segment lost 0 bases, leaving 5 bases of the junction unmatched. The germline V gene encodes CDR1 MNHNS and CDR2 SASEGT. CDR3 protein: CASSEALTGVYNEQFF. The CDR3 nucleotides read TGTGCCAGCAGTGAAGCTCTGACAGGGGTTTACAATGAGCAGTTCTTC.

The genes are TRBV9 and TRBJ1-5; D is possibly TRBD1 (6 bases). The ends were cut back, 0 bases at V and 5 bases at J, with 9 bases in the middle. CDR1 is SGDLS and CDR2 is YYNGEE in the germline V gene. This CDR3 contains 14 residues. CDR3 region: CASSVGPGDQPQHF. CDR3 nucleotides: TGTGCCAGCAGCGTAGGTCCAGGGGATCAGCCCCAGCATTTT.